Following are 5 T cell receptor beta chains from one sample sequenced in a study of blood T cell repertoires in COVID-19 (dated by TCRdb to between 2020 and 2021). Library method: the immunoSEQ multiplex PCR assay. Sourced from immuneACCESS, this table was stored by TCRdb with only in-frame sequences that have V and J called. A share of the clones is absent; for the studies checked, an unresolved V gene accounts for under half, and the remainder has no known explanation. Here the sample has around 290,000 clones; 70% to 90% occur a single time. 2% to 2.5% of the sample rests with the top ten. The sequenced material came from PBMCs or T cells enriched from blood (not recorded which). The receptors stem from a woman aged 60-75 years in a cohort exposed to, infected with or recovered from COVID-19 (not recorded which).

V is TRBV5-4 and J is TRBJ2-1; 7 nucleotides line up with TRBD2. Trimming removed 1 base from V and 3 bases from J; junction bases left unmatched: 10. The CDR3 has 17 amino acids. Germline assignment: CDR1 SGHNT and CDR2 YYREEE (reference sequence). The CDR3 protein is CASSLSGASGVYNEQFF. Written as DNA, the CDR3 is TGTGCCAGCAGCTTGAGTGGAGCCAGCGGGGTCTACAATGAGCAGTTCTTC.

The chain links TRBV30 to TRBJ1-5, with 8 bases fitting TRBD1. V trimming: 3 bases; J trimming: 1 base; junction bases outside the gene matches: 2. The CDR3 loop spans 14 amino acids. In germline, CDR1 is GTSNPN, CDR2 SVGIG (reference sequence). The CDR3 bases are TGTGCCTGGAGGGGACAGGTGAGCAATCAGCCCCAGCATTTT. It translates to CAWRGQVSNQPQHF.

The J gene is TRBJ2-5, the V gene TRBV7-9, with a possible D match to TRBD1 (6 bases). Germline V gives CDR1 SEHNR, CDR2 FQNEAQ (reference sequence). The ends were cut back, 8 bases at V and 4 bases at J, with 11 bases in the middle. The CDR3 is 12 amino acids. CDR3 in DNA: TGTGCCAGCGGTTCGACAGGAGAGACCCAGTACTTC. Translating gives CASGSTGETQYF.

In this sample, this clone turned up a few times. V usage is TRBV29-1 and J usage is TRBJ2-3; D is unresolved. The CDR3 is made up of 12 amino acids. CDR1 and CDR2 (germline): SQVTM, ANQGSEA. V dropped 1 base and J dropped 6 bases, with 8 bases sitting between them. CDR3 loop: CSVEVPPDTQYF. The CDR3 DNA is TGCAGCGTTGAAGTCCCCCCTGATACGCAGTATTTT.

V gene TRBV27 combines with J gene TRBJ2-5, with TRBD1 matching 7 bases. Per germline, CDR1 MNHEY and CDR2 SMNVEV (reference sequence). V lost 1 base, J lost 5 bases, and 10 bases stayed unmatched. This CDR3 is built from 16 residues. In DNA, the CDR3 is TGTGCCAGCAGTTTATACCCGACAGGGACGGCTGAGACCCAGTACTTC. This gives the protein CASSLYPTGTAETQYF.